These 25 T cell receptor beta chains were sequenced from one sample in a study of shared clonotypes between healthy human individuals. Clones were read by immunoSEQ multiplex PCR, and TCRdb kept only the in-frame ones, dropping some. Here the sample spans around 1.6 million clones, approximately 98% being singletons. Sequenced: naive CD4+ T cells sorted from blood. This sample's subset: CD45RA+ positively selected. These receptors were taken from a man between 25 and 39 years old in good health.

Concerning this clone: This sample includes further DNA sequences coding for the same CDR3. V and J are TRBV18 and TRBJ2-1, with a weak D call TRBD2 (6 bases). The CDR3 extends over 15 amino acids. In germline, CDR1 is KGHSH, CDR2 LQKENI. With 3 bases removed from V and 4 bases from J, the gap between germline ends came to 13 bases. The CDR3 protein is CASSPLGGNYNEQFF. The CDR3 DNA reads TGTGCCAGCTCACCCCTCGGCGGGAATTACAATGAGCAGTTCTTC.

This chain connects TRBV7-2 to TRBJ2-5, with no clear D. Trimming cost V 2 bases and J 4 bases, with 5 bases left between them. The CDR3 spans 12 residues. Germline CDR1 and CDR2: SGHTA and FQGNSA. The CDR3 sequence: CASSLFLETQYF. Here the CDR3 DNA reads TGTGCCAGCAGCTTATTCCTAGAGACCCAGTACTTC.

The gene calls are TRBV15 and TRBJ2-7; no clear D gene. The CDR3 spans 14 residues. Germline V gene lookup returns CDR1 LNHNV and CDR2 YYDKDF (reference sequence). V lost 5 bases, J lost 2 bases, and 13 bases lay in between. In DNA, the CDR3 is TGTGCCACCAGCCAGACCGGGCCAGCCTACGAGCAGTACTTC. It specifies CATSQTGPAYEQYF.

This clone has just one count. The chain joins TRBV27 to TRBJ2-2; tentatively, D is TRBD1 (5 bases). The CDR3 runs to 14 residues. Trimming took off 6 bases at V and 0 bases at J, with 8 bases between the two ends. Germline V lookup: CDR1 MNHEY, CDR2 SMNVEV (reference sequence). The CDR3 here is CASRTVPNTGELFF. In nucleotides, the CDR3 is TGTGCCAGCAGGACAGTCCCGAACACCGGGGAGCTGTTTTTT.

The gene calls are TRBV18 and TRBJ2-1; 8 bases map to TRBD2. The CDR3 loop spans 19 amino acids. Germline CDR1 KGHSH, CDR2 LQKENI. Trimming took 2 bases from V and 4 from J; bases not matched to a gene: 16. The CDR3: CASSPYPVGEREFYNEQFF. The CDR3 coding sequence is TGTGCCAGCTCACCATATCCGGTGGGCGAGCGGGAGTTTTACAATGAGCAGTTCTTC.

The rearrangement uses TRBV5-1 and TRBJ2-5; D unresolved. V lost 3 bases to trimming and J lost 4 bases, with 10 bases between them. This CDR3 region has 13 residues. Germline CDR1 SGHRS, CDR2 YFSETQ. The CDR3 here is CASSSNQGETQYF. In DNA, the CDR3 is TGCGCCAGCAGCTCAAACCAAGGAGAGACCCAGTACTTC. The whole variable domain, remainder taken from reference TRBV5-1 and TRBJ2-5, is KAGVTQTPRYLIKTRGQQVTLSCSPISGHRSVSWYQQTPGQGLQFLFEYFSETQRNKGNFPGRFSGRQFSNSRSEMNVSTLELGDSALYLCASSSNQGETQYFGPGTRLLVL.

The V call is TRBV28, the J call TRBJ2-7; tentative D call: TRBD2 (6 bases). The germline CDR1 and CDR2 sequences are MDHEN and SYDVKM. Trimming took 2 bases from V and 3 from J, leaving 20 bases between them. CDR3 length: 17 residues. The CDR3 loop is CASSLTPWGEDIYEQYF. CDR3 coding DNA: TGTGCCAGCAGTTTAACCCCGTGGGGGGAGGACATCTACGAGCAGTACTTC.

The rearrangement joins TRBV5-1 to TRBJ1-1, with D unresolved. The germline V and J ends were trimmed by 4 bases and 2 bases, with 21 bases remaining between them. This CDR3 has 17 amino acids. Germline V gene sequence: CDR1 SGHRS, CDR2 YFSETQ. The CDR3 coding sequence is TGCGCCAGCAGCGGGCGGGCCAGCAACTCGATTAACACTGAAGCTTTCTTT. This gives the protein CASSGRASNSINTEAFF.

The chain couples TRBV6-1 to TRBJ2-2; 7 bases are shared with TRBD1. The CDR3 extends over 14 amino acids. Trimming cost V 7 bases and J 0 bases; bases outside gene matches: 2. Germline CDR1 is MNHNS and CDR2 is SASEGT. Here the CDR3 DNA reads TGTGCCAGCAAGGGACAGCCGAACACCGGGGAGCTGTTTTTT. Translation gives CASKGQPNTGELFF.

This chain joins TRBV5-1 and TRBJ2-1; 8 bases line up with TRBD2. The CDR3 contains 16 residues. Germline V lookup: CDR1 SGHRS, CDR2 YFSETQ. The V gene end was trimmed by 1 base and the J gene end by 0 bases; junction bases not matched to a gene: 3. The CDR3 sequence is CASSLQRGPSYNEQFF. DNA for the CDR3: TGCGCCAGCAGCTTGCAGCGGGGGCCCTCCTACAATGAGCAGTTCTTC.

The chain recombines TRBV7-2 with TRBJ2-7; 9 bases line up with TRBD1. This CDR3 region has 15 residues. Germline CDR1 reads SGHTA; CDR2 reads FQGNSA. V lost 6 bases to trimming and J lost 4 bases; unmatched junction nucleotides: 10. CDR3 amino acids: CASSLRTGDVYEQYF. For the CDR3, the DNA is TGTGCCAGCAGTTTAAGGACAGGGGACGTGTACGAGCAGTACTTC.

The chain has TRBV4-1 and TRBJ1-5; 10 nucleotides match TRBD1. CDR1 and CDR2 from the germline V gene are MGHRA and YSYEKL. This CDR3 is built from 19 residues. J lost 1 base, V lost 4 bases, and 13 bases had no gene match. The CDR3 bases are TGCGCCAGCAGCCCGCGGCTAGAGACAGGGGGCTGGAGCAATCAGCCCCAGCATTTT. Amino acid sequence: CASSPRLETGGWSNQPQHF.

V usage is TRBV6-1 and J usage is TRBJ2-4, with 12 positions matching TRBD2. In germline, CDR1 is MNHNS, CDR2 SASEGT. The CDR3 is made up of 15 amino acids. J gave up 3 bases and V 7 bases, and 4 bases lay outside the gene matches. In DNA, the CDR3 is TGTGCCAGCAAAGGGACTAGCGGGTACAAAAACATTCAGTACTTC. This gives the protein CASKGTSGYKNIQYF.

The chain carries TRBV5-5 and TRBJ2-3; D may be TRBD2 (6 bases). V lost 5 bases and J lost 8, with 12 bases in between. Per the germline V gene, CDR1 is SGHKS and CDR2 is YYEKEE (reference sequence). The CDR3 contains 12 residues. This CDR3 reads CASSSPGLTQYF. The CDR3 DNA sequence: TGTGCCAGCAGTTCGCCGGGACTTACGCAGTATTTT.

CDR3 sequence reads: CASSPTSGRPTDTQYF. The CDR3 DNA reads as TGTGCCAGCAGCCCGACTAGCGGGAGGCCCACAGATACGCAGTATTTT. V usage is TRBV7-6 and J usage is TRBJ2-3; TRBD2 matches 13 bases. This CDR3 comprises 16 residues. The V gene's germline CDR1 is SGHVS and CDR2 FNYEAQ. V was pared by 5 bases and J by 2 bases, with 4 bases of the junction left unmatched.

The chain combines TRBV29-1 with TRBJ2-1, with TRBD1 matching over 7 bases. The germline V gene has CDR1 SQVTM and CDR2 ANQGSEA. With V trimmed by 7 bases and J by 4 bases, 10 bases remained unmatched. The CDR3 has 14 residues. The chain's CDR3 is CSGLGQVKYNEQFF. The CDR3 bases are TGCAGCGGCCTAGGACAGGTGAAGTACAATGAGCAGTTCTTC.

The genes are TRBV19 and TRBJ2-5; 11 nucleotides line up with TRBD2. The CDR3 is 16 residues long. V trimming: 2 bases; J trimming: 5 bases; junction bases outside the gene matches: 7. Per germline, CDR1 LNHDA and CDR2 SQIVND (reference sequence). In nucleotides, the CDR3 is TGTGCCAGTAGTATACCCATGACTAGCGGGACGGAGACCCAGTACTTC. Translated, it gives CASSIPMTSGTETQYF.

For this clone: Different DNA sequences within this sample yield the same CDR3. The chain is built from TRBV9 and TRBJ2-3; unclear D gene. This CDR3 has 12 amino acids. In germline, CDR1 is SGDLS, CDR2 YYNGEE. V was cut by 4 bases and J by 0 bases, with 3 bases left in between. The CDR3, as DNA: TGTGCCAGCAGCCTAAGCACAGATACGCAGTATTTT. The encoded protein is CASSLSTDTQYF.

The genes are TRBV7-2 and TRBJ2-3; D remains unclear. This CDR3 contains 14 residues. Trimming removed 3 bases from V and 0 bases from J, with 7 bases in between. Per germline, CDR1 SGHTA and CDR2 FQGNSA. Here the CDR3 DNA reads TGTGCCAGCAGCTTTTCCGGGAGCACAGATACGCAGTATTTT. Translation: CASSFSGSTDTQYF.

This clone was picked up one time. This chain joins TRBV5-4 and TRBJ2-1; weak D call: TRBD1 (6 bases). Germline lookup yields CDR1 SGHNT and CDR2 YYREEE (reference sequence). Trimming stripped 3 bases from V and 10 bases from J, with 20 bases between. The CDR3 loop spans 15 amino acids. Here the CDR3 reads CASSSQQGLTQEQFF. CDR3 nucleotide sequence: TGTGCCAGCAGCTCACAACAGGGTCTGACACAAGAGCAGTTCTTC.

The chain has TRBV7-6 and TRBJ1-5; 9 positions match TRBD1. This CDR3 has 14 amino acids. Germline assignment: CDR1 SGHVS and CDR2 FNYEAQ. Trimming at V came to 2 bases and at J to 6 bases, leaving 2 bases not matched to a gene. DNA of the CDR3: TGTGCCAGCAGCTTAACAGGGGGCGGTCAGCCCCAGCATTTT. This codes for CASSLTGGGQPQHF.

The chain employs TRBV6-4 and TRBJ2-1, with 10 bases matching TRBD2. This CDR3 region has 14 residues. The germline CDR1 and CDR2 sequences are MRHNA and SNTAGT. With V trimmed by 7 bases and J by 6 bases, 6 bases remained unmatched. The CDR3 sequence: CASTDIAGGNEQFF. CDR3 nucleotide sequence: TGTGCCAGCACCGACATAGCGGGGGGCAATGAGCAGTTCTTC.

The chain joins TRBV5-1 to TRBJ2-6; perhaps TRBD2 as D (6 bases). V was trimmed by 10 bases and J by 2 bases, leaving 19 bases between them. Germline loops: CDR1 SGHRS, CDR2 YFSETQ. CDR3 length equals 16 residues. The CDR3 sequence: CAFRRIGGAGANVLTF. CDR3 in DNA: TGCGCCTTTCGAAGAATTGGAGGGGCTGGGGCCAACGTCCTGACTTTC.

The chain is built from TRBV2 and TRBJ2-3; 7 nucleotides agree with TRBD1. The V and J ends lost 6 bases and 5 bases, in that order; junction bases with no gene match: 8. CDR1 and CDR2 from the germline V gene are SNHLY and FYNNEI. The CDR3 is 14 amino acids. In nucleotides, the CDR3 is TGTGCCAGCAGGGATGACAGGGACCTAGATACGCAGTATTTT. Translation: CASRDDRDLDTQYF.

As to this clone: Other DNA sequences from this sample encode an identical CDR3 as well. CDR3 sequence: CASSPTGYEQYF. CDR3 bases: TGTGCCAGCAGCCCCACAGGTTACGAGCAGTACTTC. The chain combines TRBV7-2 with TRBJ2-7; possible D gene TRBD1, 5 bases. Germline CDR1 is SGHTA and CDR2 is FQGNSA. V lost 5 bases and J lost 4, with 9 bases in between. CDR3 length equals 12 residues. The whole variable domain, filled in from reference TRBV7-2 and TRBJ2-7, reads GAGVSQSPSNKVTEKGKDVELRCDPISGHTALYWYRQSLGQGLEFLIYFQGNSAPDKSGLPSDRFSAERTGGSVSTLTIQRTQQEDSAVYLCASSPTGYEQYFGPGTRLTVT.